What follows are 22 T cell receptor beta chains derived from one specimen sequenced in a study of cytomegalovirus exposure and HLA in healthy donors (TCRdb year 2017). The library was made by the immunoSEQ multiplex PCR assay. For the multiplex PCR, a mixture combining 60 forward primers for TCR Vbeta segments and 13 reverse primers for TCR Jbeta segments was used. TCRdb's version of the immuneACCESS table is confined to in-frame rearrangements and falls short of the full clone set. An unresolved V gene accounts for under half of the shortfall where checked; the remainder is of unknown origin. In all, the sample holds about 190,000 clones, and roughly 75% of those were seen once. About 5% of the sample lies in the top ten. Sequenced input: PBMCs. The receptors here all came from a man aged 25 to 45 in good health and CMV-seropositive.

This clone was observed a handful of times. The chain has TRBV4-3 and TRBJ1-1, with D uncertain. The V end was cut by 0 bases, the J end by 7 bases, with 12 bases between. The CDR3 is 14 residues long. Looked up from germline, CDR1 is LGHNA and CDR2 is YSLEER. The CDR3 sequence: CASSQDSRFVEAFF. The CDR3 nucleotides are TGCGCCAGCAGCCAAGATAGCCGATTTGTTGAAGCTTTCTTT.

The chain is built from TRBV7-2 and TRBJ2-2; 8 bases fit TRBD1. J gave up 2 bases and V 7 bases, and 9 bases lay outside the gene matches. CDR1 is SGHTA, CDR2 FQGNSA, per germline. The CDR3 length is 16 residues. CDR3 coding DNA: TGTGCCAGCACGCCGGGCAGGGGGCGAAACACCGGGGAGCTGTTTTTT. It is translated as CASTPGRGRNTGELFF.

This clone showed up just a few times. The germline gene is not matched at one end of the junction; a read error may be the cause. The V and J genes are TRBV4-3 and TRBJ1-2, with D tentatively TRBD1 (6 bases). Germline values: CDR1 LGHNA, CDR2 YSLEER. The CDR3 consists of 16 residues. DNA of the CDR3: TGCGCCAGCAGCAAAGACTCGGGACACTCCTTCTATGGCTACACCTTC. This sequence encodes CASSKDSGHSFYGYTF.

As for this clone: The same CDR3 arises from other DNA sequences in this sample as well. V is TRBV7-2 and J is TRBJ2-7, with TRBD1 identical over 7 bases. CDR3 size: 14 residues. J lost 0 bases, V lost 5 bases, and 4 bases had no gene match. CDR1 SGHTA and CDR2 FQGNSA come from the germline V gene. This chain's CDR3 is CASSPRDSSYEQYF. As DNA, the CDR3 is TGTGCCAGCAGCCCGAGGGACAGCTCCTACGAGCAGTACTTC.

The rearrangement joins TRBV4-1 to TRBJ1-5; 10 nucleotides line up with TRBD1. In germline, CDR1 is MGHRA, CDR2 YSYEKL. V was clipped by 1 base and J by 1 base; unmatched bases: 10. CDR3 length: 19 amino acids. In DNA form, the CDR3 reads TGCGCCAGCAGCCAAGGGCTTAGGACAGGGGGGATAAGCAATCAGCCCCAGCATTTT. As protein: CASSQGLRTGGISNQPQHF.

This chain connects TRBV9 to TRBJ2-7; D might be TRBD2 (5 bases). V was trimmed by 0 bases and J by 2 bases, leaving 12 bases between them. CDR3 length: 15 residues. Germline CDR1 is SGDLS and CDR2 is YYNGEE. The CDR3 protein is CASSVGVGSAYEQYF. The CDR3 bases are TGTGCCAGCAGCGTAGGGGTGGGGAGCGCCTACGAGCAGTACTTC.

This clone was seen a few times. The chain is built from TRBV27 and TRBJ1-1, with 8 bases fitting TRBD1. The germline V gene has CDR1 MNHEY and CDR2 SMNVEV (reference sequence). The CDR3 is 13 amino acids. The trim removed 5 bases at V and 11 bases at J, leaving 10 bases unmatched. As DNA, the CDR3 is TGTGCCAGCAGTCGAGACAGGGGCGCTTGGGCTTTCTTT. This gives the protein CASSRDRGAWAFF.

This chain uses TRBV18 with TRBJ1-1; 9 bases line up with TRBD1. V lost 3 bases, J lost 3 bases, and 8 bases stayed unmatched. The length of the CDR3 is 16 residues. Looked up from germline, CDR1 is KGHSH and CDR2 is LQKENI. Here the CDR3 reads CASSPLTGGTDTEAFF. The CDR3 DNA follows: TGTGCCAGCTCACCGTTGACAGGGGGTACGGACACTGAAGCTTTCTTT.

This chain uses TRBV7-3 with TRBJ2-3; D is uncertain. Trimming pared 5 bases from V and 2 bases from J, leaving 17 bases between. CDR3 length: 16 residues. Germline assignment: CDR1 SGHTA and CDR2 FQGTGA. The CDR3 DNA reads as TGTGCCAGCAGCCTTGATGGGCAGCAACCCACAGATACGCAGTATTTT. Residues: CASSLDGQQPTDTQYF.

This clone was picked up one time. The chain employs TRBV18 and TRBJ2-7; 13 positions agree with TRBD2. V dropped 3 bases and J dropped 3; count of bases not matched to a gene: 2. Germline values: CDR1 KGHSH, CDR2 LQKENI. The CDR3 loop spans 15 amino acids. CDR3 sequence reads: CASSPRTSGSYEQYF. In DNA form, the CDR3 reads TGTGCCAGCTCACCGAGGACTAGCGGGAGCTACGAGCAGTACTTC.

The CDR3 is CASSLMASGAQETQYF. For the CDR3, the DNA is TGTGCCAGCAGCTTAATGGCTAGCGGGGCGCAAGAGACCCAGTACTTC. The genes are TRBV7-9 and TRBJ2-5; TRBD2 aligns across 9 bases. V lost 2 bases to trimming and J lost 2 bases; unmatched junction nucleotides: 6. Germline V gene lookup returns CDR1 SEHNR and CDR2 FQNEAQ (reference sequence). The CDR3 has 16 amino acids.

The CDR3 loop is CASSRVYEQYF. CDR3 bases: TGTGCCAGCAGCAGGGTCTACGAGCAGTACTTC. This chain connects TRBV28 to TRBJ2-7; tentatively, D is TRBD1 (5 bases). The germline V and J ends were trimmed by 6 bases and 3 bases, with 6 bases remaining between them. The CDR3 loop spans 11 amino acids. CDR1 and CDR2 from the germline V gene are MDHEN and SYDVKM.

A single count supports this clone. The V call is TRBV28, the J call TRBJ2-1, with 10 positions matching TRBD1. CDR1 is MDHEN and CDR2 is SYDVKM in the germline V gene. This CDR3 has 15 amino acids. The V segment lost 7 bases and the J segment 6 bases; nucleotides outside the gene matches: 9. CDR3 in DNA: TGTGCCAGCATCCTAGGGACAGGGGTATCCAATGAGCAGTTCTTC. The encoded protein is CASILGTGVSNEQFF.

The gene calls are TRBV28 and TRBJ1-5; tentative D call: TRBD1 (5 bases). Germline CDR1 and CDR2: MDHEN and SYDVKM. Trimming stripped 8 bases from V and 2 bases from J, with 13 bases between. This CDR3 has 14 amino acids. The CDR3 coding sequence is TGTGCCAGCCGGGAGGGGTCCGGCAATCAGCCCCAGCATTTT. Encoded protein: CASREGSGNQPQHF.

This chain joins TRBV19 and TRBJ2-2, with TRBD1 matching over 8 bases. The CDR3 loop spans 14 amino acids. The trim removed 7 bases at V and 7 bases at J, leaving 8 bases unmatched. Looked up from germline, CDR1 is LNHDA and CDR2 is SQIVND (reference sequence). Here the CDR3 reads CASKLQGANGELFF. As DNA, the CDR3 is TGTGCCAGTAAACTTCAGGGGGCGAACGGGGAGCTGTTTTTT.

This clone was detected a few times. V gene TRBV18 combines with J gene TRBJ2-7; a weak D match, TRBD2 (7 bases). V was shortened by 4 bases and J by 4 bases, with 8 bases between the two germline ends. Looked up from germline, CDR1 is KGHSH and CDR2 is LQKENI. This CDR3 region has 12 residues. The CDR3 DNA reads TGTGCCAGCTCACAGGGGGGGTACGAGCAGTACTTC. Encoded protein: CASSQGGYEQYF.

The chain employs TRBV15 and TRBJ2-1; possibly TRBD2 for D (6 bases). The CDR3 sequence is 15 residues long. The V end lost 3 bases, the J end lost 9 bases, and 18 bases lay between the germline ends. From germline, CDR1 is LNHNV and CDR2 YYDKDF (reference sequence). CDR3 bases: TGTGCCACCAGCAGCCGGGACTCAAGATATGGTGAGCAGTTCTTC. This encodes CATSSRDSRYGEQFF.

The chain has TRBV7-2 and TRBJ2-5; 15 bases are shared with TRBD2. This CDR3 comprises 16 residues. V was pared by 5 bases and J by 5 bases, with 6 bases of the junction left unmatched. Germline V gene data show CDR1 as SGHTA and CDR2 as FQGNSA. The CDR3 region is CASSSLGLAGGETQYF. The CDR3 nucleotides read TGTGCCAGCAGCAGCCTGGGACTAGCGGGAGGCGAGACCCAGTACTTC.

V and J are TRBV7-9 and TRBJ1-2, with unresolved D. The CDR3 consists of 13 residues. Between the trimmed V and J ends, which lost 5 bases and 3 bases, there was a span of 10 bases. The V gene's germline CDR1 is SEHNR and CDR2 FQNEAQ (reference sequence). The CDR3 coding sequence is TGTGCCAGCAGCGGAACAGCCTACTATGGCTACACCTTC. Amino acid sequence: CASSGTAYYGYTF.

V and J are TRBV4-2 and TRBJ1-2; a weak D match, TRBD1 (5 bases). The CDR3 length is 14 residues. Germline lookup yields CDR1 LGHNA and CDR2 YNFKEQ. V gave up 3 bases and J gave up 8 bases, with 16 bases separating them. The CDR3 DNA sequence: TGTGCCAGCAGCCACGATCAGGGAGGTCGGGGCTACACCTTC. It yields the protein CASSHDQGGRGYTF.

The chain links TRBV12-5 to TRBJ1-1, with D possibly TRBD1 on 5 matching bases. Germline values: CDR1 LGHNT, CDR2 FRNRAP. CDR3 length: 19 residues. The V and J ends lost 2 bases and 0 bases respectively, with 22 bases between them. The CDR3 sequence is CASGLPPYGREGMNTEAFF. CDR3 nucleotides: TGTGCTAGTGGTTTGCCTCCCTATGGTCGGGAGGGGATGAACACTGAAGCTTTCTTT.

V usage is TRBV6-6 and J usage is TRBJ1-1; possible D gene TRBD1, 6 bases. Germline CDR1 is MNHNY and CDR2 is SVGAGI (reference sequence). V gave up 5 bases and J gave up 1 base, with 11 bases separating them. The CDR3 contains 14 residues. The CDR3 sequence is CASSGRDKNTEAFF. The CDR3 bases are TGTGCCAGCAGTGGCCGGGACAAGAACACTGAAGCTTTCTTT.